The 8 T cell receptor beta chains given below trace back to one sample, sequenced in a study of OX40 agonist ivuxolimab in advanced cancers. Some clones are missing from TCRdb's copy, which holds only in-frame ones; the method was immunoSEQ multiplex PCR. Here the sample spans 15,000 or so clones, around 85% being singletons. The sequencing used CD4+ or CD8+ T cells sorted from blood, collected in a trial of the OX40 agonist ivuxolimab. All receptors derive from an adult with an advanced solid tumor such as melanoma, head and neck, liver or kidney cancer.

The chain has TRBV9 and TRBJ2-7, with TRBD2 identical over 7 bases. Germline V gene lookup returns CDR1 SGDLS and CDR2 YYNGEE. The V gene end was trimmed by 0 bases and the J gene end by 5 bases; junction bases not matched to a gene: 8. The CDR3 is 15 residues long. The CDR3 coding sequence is TGTGCCAGCAGCGTAGGGGGGGGAGGGCCCCACGAGCAGTACTTC. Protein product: CASSVGGGGPHEQYF.

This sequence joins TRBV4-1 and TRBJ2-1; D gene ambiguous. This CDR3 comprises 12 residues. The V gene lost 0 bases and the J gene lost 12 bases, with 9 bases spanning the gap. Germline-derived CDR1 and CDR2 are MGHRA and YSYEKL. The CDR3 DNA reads TGCGCCAGCAGCCAAGATGGGGATAGGCAGTTCTTC. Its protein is CASSQDGDRQFF.

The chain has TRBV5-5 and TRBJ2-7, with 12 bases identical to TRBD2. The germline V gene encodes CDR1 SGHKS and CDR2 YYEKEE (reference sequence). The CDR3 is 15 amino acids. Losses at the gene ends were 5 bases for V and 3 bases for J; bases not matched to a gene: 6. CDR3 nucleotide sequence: TGTGCCAGCAGGTCTCGACTAGCGGGAGTCTACGAGCAGTACTTC. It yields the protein CASRSRLAGVYEQYF.

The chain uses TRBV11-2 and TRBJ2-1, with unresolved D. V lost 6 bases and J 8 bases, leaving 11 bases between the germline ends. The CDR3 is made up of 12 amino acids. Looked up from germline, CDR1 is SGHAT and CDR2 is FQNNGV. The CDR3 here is CASSSATDEQFF. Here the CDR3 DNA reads TGTGCCAGCAGTTCTGCAACCGATGAGCAGTTCTTC. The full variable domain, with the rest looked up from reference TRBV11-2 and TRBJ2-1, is EAGVAQSPRYKIIEKRQSVAFWCNPISGHATLYWYQQILGQGPKLLIQFQNNGVVDDSQLPKDRFSAERLKGVDSTLKIQPAKLEDSAVYLCASSSATDEQFFGPGTRLTVL.

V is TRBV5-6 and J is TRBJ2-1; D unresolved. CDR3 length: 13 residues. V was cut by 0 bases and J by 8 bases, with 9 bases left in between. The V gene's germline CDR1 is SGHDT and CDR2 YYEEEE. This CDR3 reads CASSLEAQDEQFF. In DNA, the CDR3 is TGTGCCAGCAGCTTGGAAGCTCAGGATGAGCAGTTCTTC.

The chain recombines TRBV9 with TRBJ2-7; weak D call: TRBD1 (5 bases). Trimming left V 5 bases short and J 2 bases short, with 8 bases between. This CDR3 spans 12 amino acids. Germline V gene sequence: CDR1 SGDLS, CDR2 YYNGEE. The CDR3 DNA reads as TGTGCCAGCAGTCCAGGGCCCTACGAGCAGTACTTC. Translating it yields CASSPGPYEQYF.

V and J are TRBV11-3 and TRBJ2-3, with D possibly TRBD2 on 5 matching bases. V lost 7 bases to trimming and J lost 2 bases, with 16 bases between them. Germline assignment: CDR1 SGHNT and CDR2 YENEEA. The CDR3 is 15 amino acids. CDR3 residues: CASTQTSSVTDTQYF. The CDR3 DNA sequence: TGTGCCAGCACCCAAACTAGTTCAGTCACAGATACGCAGTATTTT. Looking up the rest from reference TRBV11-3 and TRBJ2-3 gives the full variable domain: EAGVVQSPRYKIIEKKQPVAFWCNPISGHNTLYWYLQNLGQGPELLIRYENEEAVDDSQLPKDRFSAERLKGVDSTLKIQPAELGDSAVYLCASTQTSSVTDTQYFGPGTRLTVL.

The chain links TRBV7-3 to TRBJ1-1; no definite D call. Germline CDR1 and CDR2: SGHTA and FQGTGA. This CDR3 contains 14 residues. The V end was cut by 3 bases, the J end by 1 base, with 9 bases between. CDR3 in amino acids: CASSFFDWNTEAFF. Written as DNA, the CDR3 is TGTGCCAGCAGCTTTTTCGACTGGAACACTGAAGCTTTCTTT. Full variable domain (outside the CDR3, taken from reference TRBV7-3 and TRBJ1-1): GAGVSQTPSNKVTEKGKYVELRCDPISGHTALYWYRQSLGQGPEFLIYFQGTGAADDSGLPNDRFFAVRPEGSVSTLKIQRTERGDSAVYLCASSFFDWNTEAFFGQGTRLTVV.